The 22 T cell receptor beta chains given below trace back to one sample, sequenced in a study of T cells after yellow fever vaccination. One entry per CDR3 protein results from TCRdb running MiXCR on the 5' RACE reads. Counted here are under 200,000 distinct CDR3 sequences, roughly 11% occurring once; the ten biggest clones make up 35% to 45%. Sequenced material: CD8+ T cells sorted from PBMCs, taken 15 days after the yellow fever booster vaccination. The receptors originated from a man aged 18 to 29 who received the YFV17D yellow fever vaccine.

The sample holds a few counts of this clonotype. The chain recombines TRBV7-2 with TRBJ2-1, with a weak D call TRBD1 (5 bases). The CDR3 is made up of 13 amino acids. CDR1 is SGHTA and CDR2 is FQGNSA in the germline V gene. V gave up 5 bases and J gave up 6 bases, with 11 bases separating them. The CDR3 bases are TGTGCCAGCAGCCTAGGGGCGCGCAATGAGCAGTTCTTC. This gives the protein CASSLGARNEQFF.

The CDR3 region is CASSHREGETQYF. In DNA form, the CDR3 reads TGTGCCAGCAGTCACCGGGAAGGAGAGACCCAGTACTTC. The chain employs TRBV27 and TRBJ2-5, with D possibly matching TRBD2 (5 bases). The V and J ends lost 5 bases and 4 bases respectively, with 11 bases between them. The CDR3 has 13 residues. The germline V gene has CDR1 MNHEY and CDR2 SMNVEV (reference sequence).

This clonotype came up a few times. The chain uses TRBV7-9 and TRBJ1-2; a weak D match, TRBD1 (5 bases). CDR1 is SEHNR and CDR2 is FQNEAQ in the germline V gene (reference sequence). The CDR3 runs to 13 residues. Trimming left V 5 bases short and J 4 bases short, with 11 bases between. CDR3 in DNA: TGTGCCAGCAGCAGGGGAGTTGGCTATGGCTACACCTTC. Translation: CASSRGVGYGYTF.

This clonotype was recorded a few times. This chain links TRBV5-1 with TRBJ1-1; D is unresolved. Germline V CDR1 and CDR2: SGHRS, YFSETQ. Trimming took 4 bases from V and 1 from J, leaving 5 bases between them. The CDR3 loop spans 12 amino acids. The CDR3 coding sequence is TGCGCCAGCAGCCCCTCGAACACTGAAGCTTTCTTT. Translated: CASSPSNTEAFF.

This rearrangement joins TRBV6-2 or TRBV6-3 to TRBJ2-6; D gene unclear. Germline-derived CDR1 and CDR2 are MNHEY and SVGEGT. V was cut by 0 bases and J by 0 bases, with 3 bases left in between. The CDR3 length is 15 residues. This CDR3 is CASSYSISGANVLTF. The CDR3 DNA is TGTGCCAGCAGTTACTCGATCTCTGGGGCCAACGTCCTGACTTTC.

The rearrangement joins TRBV12-3 or TRBV12-4 to TRBJ1-4; 9 bases are a match to TRBD1. J was trimmed by 10 bases and V by 7 bases; bases with no gene match: 7. The CDR3 contains 13 residues. CDR3 in amino acids: CASKTGGSVKLFF. The CDR3 nucleotides are TGTGCCAGCAAAACAGGGGGCTCTGTAAAACTGTTTTTT.

This rearrangement joins TRBV4-3 to TRBJ2-7; D is tentatively TRBD1 or TRBD2 (5 bases each). The germline V and J ends were trimmed by 0 bases and 3 bases, with 9 bases remaining between them. CDR3 length: 14 amino acids. Germline-derived CDR1 and CDR2 are LGHNA and YSLEER. The CDR3 region has the DNA TGCGCCAGCAGCCAAGACTGGGGGATCTACGAGCAGTACTTC. Protein product: CASSQDWGIYEQYF.

The chain links TRBV4-3 to TRBJ1-1, with 12 bases identical to TRBD1. The germline V gene encodes CDR1 LGHNA and CDR2 YSLEER. With V trimmed by 6 bases and J by 5 bases, 19 bases remained unmatched. The CDR3 has 19 residues. The CDR3 DNA reads as TGCGCCAGCAGTCCAAGTTGGTGGGGACAGGGGGCGATAGTGACTGAAGCTTTCTTT. This encodes CASSPSWWGQGAIVTEAFF.

This clonotype was recorded a few times. This chain uses TRBV7-9 with TRBJ2-4; D unresolved. Germline V gene sequence: CDR1 SEHNR, CDR2 FQNEAQ (reference sequence). The V end was cut by 5 bases, the J end by 8 bases, with 16 bases between. This CDR3 has 14 residues. CDR3 sequence reads: CASSPPRTAHIQYF. The DNA for the CDR3 is TGTGCCAGCAGCCCCCCAAGAACTGCACACATTCAGTACTTC.

The chain is built from TRBV29-1 and TRBJ1-3; maybe TRBD1 (5 bases). The CDR3 is made up of 14 amino acids. The germline gives CDR1 SQVTM, CDR2 ANQGSEA. Trimming cost V 3 bases and J 0 bases, with 9 bases left between them. CDR3 bases: TGCAGCGTTGATCCGGGGGGCTCTGGAAACACCATATATTTT. This codes for CSVDPGGSGNTIYF. Full variable domain (missing parts from reference TRBV29-1 and TRBJ1-3): SAVISQKPSRDICQRGTSLTIQCQVDSQVTMMFWYRQQPGQSLTLIATANQGSEATYESGFVIDKFPISRPNLTFSTLTVSNMSPEDSSIYLCSVDPGGSGNTIYFGEGSWLTVV.

This clonotype turned up a few times. V gene TRBV19 combines with J gene TRBJ2-3, with D possibly being TRBD1 (5 bases). V was shortened by 5 bases and J by 4 bases, with 16 bases between the two germline ends. CDR1 LNHDA and CDR2 SQIVND come from the germline V gene (reference sequence). The CDR3 runs 15 residues. CDR3 region: CASSRRTKPPDTQYF. The CDR3 nucleotides are TGTGCCAGTAGTCGGCGGACAAAGCCCCCAGATACGCAGTATTTT.

The DNA of the CDR3 is TGCAGCGTTGACACTACTAGCGGGGGGGACAATGAGCAGTTCTTC. Protein: CSVDTTSGGDNEQFF. The chain carries TRBV29-1 and TRBJ2-1, with TRBD2 matching 13 bases. J gave up 5 bases and V 3 bases, and 4 bases lay outside the gene matches. The CDR3 has 15 amino acids. The germline V gene encodes CDR1 SQVTM and CDR2 ANQGSEA.

The chain employs TRBV28 and TRBJ2-5; D remains ambiguous. Trimming left V 7 bases short and J 4 bases short, with 13 bases between. The CDR3 length is 13 residues. CDR1 is MDHEN, CDR2 SYDVKM, per germline. The CDR3 is CASTGPGGETQYF. The DNA of the CDR3 is TGTGCCAGCACCGGGCCAGGTGGAGAGACCCAGTACTTC.

This clonotype showed up just a few times. J is TRBJ2-1 and V is TRBV9, with TRBD2 matching 7 bases. There are 15 residues in the CDR3. Germline V lookup: CDR1 SGDLS, CDR2 YYNGEE. V lost 2 bases, J lost 2 bases, and 4 bases stayed unmatched. CDR3 sequence reads: CASSVGGGAYNEQFF. The CDR3 nucleotides read TGTGCCAGCAGCGTGGGCGGGGGAGCCTACAATGAGCAGTTCTTC.

In nucleotides, the CDR3 is TGCAGCGTTGAAGAGCCAGGTAACGACGAGCAGTACTTC. It encodes CSVEEPGNDEQYF. The genes are TRBV29-1 and TRBJ2-7; no clear D. V gave up 0 bases and J gave up 5 bases, with 11 bases separating them. The CDR3 is 13 amino acids. CDR1 and CDR2 (germline): SQVTM, ANQGSEA.

This clonotype occurred many times. The chain employs TRBV7-9 and TRBJ2-7; 7 bases match TRBD1. Germline loops: CDR1 SEHNR, CDR2 FQNEAQ (reference sequence). The length of the CDR3 is 14 residues. The V and J ends lost 5 bases and 4 bases, in that order; junction bases with no gene match: 8. In DNA, the CDR3 is TGTGCCAGCAGCCCTACAGGGGCGTATTACGAGCAGTACTTC. It is translated as CASSPTGAYYEQYF.

V and J are TRBV11-3 and TRBJ2-3; TRBD2 is a possible D gene (6 bases). V lost 5 bases and J 0 bases, leaving 12 bases between the germline ends. Germline loops: CDR1 SGHNT, CDR2 YENEEA. The CDR3 loop spans 15 amino acids. The CDR3 region has the DNA TGTGCCAGCAGCAGCCGGGACTCGAGCACAGATACGCAGTATTTT. This encodes CASSSRDSSTDTQYF.

This clonotype was observed a handful of times. The gene calls are TRBV7-9 and TRBJ2-3; the D is unclear. The CDR3 loop spans 13 amino acids. V was cut by 0 bases and J by 4 bases, with 5 bases left in between. Germline V gene lookup returns CDR1 SEHNR and CDR2 FQNEAQ (reference sequence). The CDR3 sequence is CASSLAAPDTQYF. DNA of the CDR3: TGTGCCAGCAGCTTAGCGGCTCCAGATACGCAGTATTTT.

This clonotype was seen only a few times. The rearrangement links TRBV19 to TRBJ2-7, with D maybe TRBD1 (7 bases). Trimming shortened V by 3 bases and J by 1 base, and 10 bases separated the two germline ends. CDR3 length equals 14 residues. Germline V lookup: CDR1 LNHDA, CDR2 SQIVND (reference sequence). In DNA form, the CDR3 reads TGTGCCAGTAGTATGGCGGGACAGTCCTACGAGCAGTACTTC. Amino acid sequence: CASSMAGQSYEQYF.

This sequence joins TRBV29-1 and TRBJ2-5; D is unresolved. Trimming left V 3 bases short and J 4 bases short, with 12 bases between. Germline-derived CDR1 and CDR2 are SQVTM and ANQGSEA. The CDR3 totals 13 residues. CDR3 sequence (DNA): TGCAGCGTTGACGGTCAGCTACTAGAGACCCAGTACTTC. Translating it yields CSVDGQLLETQYF.

This clonotype has just a few counts. The V gene is TRBV7-9, the J gene TRBJ2-1; 10 nucleotides match TRBD2. V was pared by 4 bases and J by 8 bases, with 11 bases of the junction left unmatched. The CDR3 consists of 16 residues. Per the germline V gene, CDR1 is SEHNR and CDR2 is FQNEAQ (reference sequence). CDR3 in amino acids: CASSSPGLARGHEQFF. For the CDR3, the DNA is TGTGCCAGCAGCTCCCCGGGACTAGCGCGAGGGCATGAGCAGTTCTTC.

The CDR3 protein is CRWRGGLQDNEQFF. CDR3 nucleotide sequence: TGCCGCTGGAGGGGTGGCCTCCAGGACAATGAGCAGTTCTTC. This rearrangement joins TRBV20-1 to TRBJ2-1, with D tentatively TRBD2 (6 bases). The CDR3 extends over 14 amino acids. Germline V lookup: CDR1 DFQATT, CDR2 SNEGSKA (reference sequence).